This T cell receptor beta chain was recorded in a study of T cell responses to AZD1222 COVID-19 vaccine. Findings and limits, study-wide: It was only after the peak T cell response that any repertoires were sampled. Spike-specific TCR depth and breadth grew after two AZD1222 doses. The donor group comprised mostly white British people and more females; the analysis possibly underestimated clonal diversity.

TCRdb's copy holds only in-frame clones and misses some; the assay was immunoSEQ multiplex PCR. The sample yields about 74,000 clones, about nine tenths seen once. This clone was detected a few times. Antigen specificity is unknown. CDR3 length: 14 residues. Germline V lookup: CDR1 LGHNA, CDR2 YSLEER. V lost 0 bases to trimming and J lost 2 bases, with 5 bases between them. The V gene is TRBV4-3, the J gene TRBJ1-5; D unresolved. The clonotype was recovered from an adult in good health. This specimen was peripheral blood, taken on day 0 of AZD1222 vaccination. CDR3 in amino acids: CASSQDSGNQPQHF. As DNA, the CDR3 is TGCGCCAGCAGCCAAGATTCAGGCAATCAGCCCCAGCATTTT.